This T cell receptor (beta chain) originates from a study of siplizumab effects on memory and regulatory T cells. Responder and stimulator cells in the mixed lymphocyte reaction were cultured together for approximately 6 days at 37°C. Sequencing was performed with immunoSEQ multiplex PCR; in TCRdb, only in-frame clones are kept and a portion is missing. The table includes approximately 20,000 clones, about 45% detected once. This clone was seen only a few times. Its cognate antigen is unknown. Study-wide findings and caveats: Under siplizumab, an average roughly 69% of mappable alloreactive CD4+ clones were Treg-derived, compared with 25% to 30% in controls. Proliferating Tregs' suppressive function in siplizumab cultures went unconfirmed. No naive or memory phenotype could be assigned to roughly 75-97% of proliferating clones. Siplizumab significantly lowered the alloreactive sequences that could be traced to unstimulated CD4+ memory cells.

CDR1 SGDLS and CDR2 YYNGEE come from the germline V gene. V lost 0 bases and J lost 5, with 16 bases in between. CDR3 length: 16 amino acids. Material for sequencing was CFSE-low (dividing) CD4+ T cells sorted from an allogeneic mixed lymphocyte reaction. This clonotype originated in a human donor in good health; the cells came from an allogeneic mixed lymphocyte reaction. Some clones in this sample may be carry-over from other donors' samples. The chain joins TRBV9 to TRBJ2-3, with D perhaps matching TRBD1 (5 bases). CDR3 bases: TGTGCCAGCAGCGTAGGGGCGGCAGGGCTGGGAGATACGCAGTATTTT. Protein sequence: CASSVGAAGLGDTQYF.